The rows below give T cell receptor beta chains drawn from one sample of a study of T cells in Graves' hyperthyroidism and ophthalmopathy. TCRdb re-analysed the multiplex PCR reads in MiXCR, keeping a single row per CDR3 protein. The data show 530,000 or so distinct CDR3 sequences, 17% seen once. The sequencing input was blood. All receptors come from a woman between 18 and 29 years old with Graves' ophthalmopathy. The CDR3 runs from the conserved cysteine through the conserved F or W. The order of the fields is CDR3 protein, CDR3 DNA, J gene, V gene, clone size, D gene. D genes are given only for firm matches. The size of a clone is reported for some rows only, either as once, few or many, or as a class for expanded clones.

CDR3 protein: CASSQDLVYEQYF; CDR3 DNA: TGTGCCAGCAGCCAAGACCTAGTGTACGAGCAGTACTTC; J gene: TRBJ2-7; V gene: TRBV14; clone size: .; D gene: .
CDR3 protein: CASSPILETQYF; CDR3 DNA: TGTGCCAGCAGCCCGATCTTGGAGACCCAGTACTTC; J gene: TRBJ2-5; V gene: TRBV7-2; clone size: many; D gene: .
CDR3 protein: CASSLTGTGGSYNSPPHF; CDR3 DNA: TGTGCCAGCAGTCTGACCGGGACAGGGGGTTCCTATAATTCACCCCCCCACTTT; J gene: TRBJ1-6; V gene: TRBV10-3; clone size: .; D gene: TRBD1
CDR3 protein: CASSTGQLEQFF; CDR3 DNA: TGTGCCAGCAGCACGGGACAGCTCGAGCAGTTCTTC; J gene: TRBJ2-1; V gene: TRBV7-2; clone size: few; D gene: TRBD1
CDR3 protein: CASSLEGGGEGYTF; CDR3 DNA: TGTGCCAGCAGCTTGGAGGGGGGGGGCGAAGGCTACACCTTC; J gene: TRBJ1-2; V gene: TRBV7-9; clone size: many; D gene: .
CDR3 protein: CASSDEENTEAFF; CDR3 DNA: TGTGCCAGCAGTGACGAGGAGAACACTGAAGCTTTCTTT; J gene: TRBJ1-1; V gene: TRBV2; clone size: many; D gene: .
CDR3 protein: CASTLVENYGYTF; CDR3 DNA: TGTGCCAGCACTTTAGTAGAGAACTATGGCTACACCTTC; J gene: TRBJ1-2; V gene: TRBV28; clone size: many; D gene: .
CDR3 protein: CAWRPGTGLYF; CDR3 DNA: TGTGCCTGGAGGCCCGGGACAGGACTGTACTTC; J gene: TRBJ2-5; V gene: TRBV30; clone size: many; D gene: TRBD1
CDR3 protein: CASSLVKVRQYF; CDR3 DNA: TGTGCCAGCAGCTTAGTAAAGGTCCGGCAGTATTTT; J gene: TRBJ2-3; V gene: TRBV7-2; clone size: few; D gene: .
CDR3 protein: CASSVDPLLADYTDTQYF; CDR3 DNA: TGTGCCAGCAGCGTAGACCCTTTACTAGCGGATTACACAGATACGCAGTATTTT; J gene: TRBJ2-3; V gene: TRBV9; clone size: .; D gene: TRBD2
CDR3 protein: CASSPEEGGSYEQYF; CDR3 DNA: TGTGCCAGCAGCCCTGAAGAGGGGGGGTCCTACGAGCAGTACTTC; J gene: TRBJ2-7; V gene: TRBV11-1; clone size: many; D gene: .
CDR3 protein: CASSQGGRTNEKLFF; CDR3 DNA: TGTGCCAGCAGCCAAGGGGGGCGGACTAATGAAAAACTGTTTTTT; J gene: TRBJ1-4; V gene: TRBV3-1; clone size: many; D gene: .
CDR3 protein: CASHSGRTDTQYF; CDR3 DNA: TGTGCCAGCCATAGCGGGAGAACAGATACGCAGTATTTT; J gene: TRBJ2-3; V gene: TRBV28; clone size: many; D gene: TRBD2
CDR3 protein: CAISASATGPTEAFF; CDR3 DNA: TGTGCCATCAGTGCGTCAGCGACAGGGCCCACTGAAGCTTTCTTT; J gene: TRBJ1-1; V gene: TRBV10-3; clone size: many; D gene: TRBD1
CDR3 protein: CASTIDPSSYEQYF; CDR3 DNA: TGTGCCAGCACAATAGACCCGAGCTCCTACGAGCAGTACTTC; J gene: TRBJ2-7; V gene: TRBV6-2/TRBV6-3; clone size: few; D gene: .
CDR3 protein: CAINTGTSDYNEQFF; CDR3 DNA: TGTGCCATCAACACCGGGACTAGCGACTACAATGAGCAGTTCTTC; J gene: TRBJ2-1; V gene: TRBV10-3; clone size: few; D gene: TRBD2
CDR3 protein: CASSLYGSTDTQYF; CDR3 DNA: TGCGCCAGCAGCTTGTACGGAAGCACAGATACGCAGTATTTT; J gene: TRBJ2-3; V gene: TRBV5-1; clone size: many; D gene: .
CDR3 protein: CASSEGQWNTEAFF; CDR3 DNA: TGTGCCAGCAGTGAAGGGCAATGGAACACTGAAGCTTTCTTT; J gene: TRBJ1-1; V gene: TRBV2; clone size: many; D gene: .
CDR3 protein: CASSAYRSGNTIYF; CDR3 DNA: TGTGCCAGCAGCGCATACCGCTCTGGAAACACCATATATTTT; J gene: TRBJ1-3; V gene: TRBV6-1; clone size: .; D gene: .
CDR3 protein: CAWRQGATDTQYF; CDR3 DNA: TGTGCCTGGAGACAGGGGGCTACAGATACGCAGTATTTT; J gene: TRBJ2-3; V gene: TRBV30; clone size: few; D gene: TRBD1
CDR3 protein: CASSSQGTGNTEAFF; CDR3 DNA: TGTGCCAGCAGTTCACAGGGGACTGGGAACACTGAAGCTTTCTTT; J gene: TRBJ1-1; V gene: TRBV27; clone size: many; D gene: TRBD1
CDR3 protein: CASSQQIEAFF; CDR3 DNA: TGTGCCAGCAGTCAACAGATTGAAGCTTTCTTT; J gene: TRBJ1-1; V gene: TRBV2; clone size: .; D gene: .
CDR3 protein: CASSPRGSTRAYGYTF; CDR3 DNA: TGTGCCAGCAGCCCCAGGGGGTCTACGAGGGCCTATGGCTACACCTTC; J gene: TRBJ1-2; V gene: TRBV9; clone size: few; D gene: TRBD1
CDR3 protein: CAISEPRRLVTTGDTQYF; CDR3 DNA: TGTGCCATCAGTGAGCCCCGCCGGCTAGTTACGACGGGAGATACGCAGTATTTT; J gene: TRBJ2-3; V gene: TRBV10-3; clone size: many; D gene: .
CDR3 protein: CSVMDRGLQSNEQFF; CDR3 DNA: TGCAGCGTAATGGACAGGGGCCTCCAAAGTAATGAGCAGTTCTTC; J gene: TRBJ2-1; V gene: TRBV29-1; clone size: many; D gene: TRBD1
CDR3 protein: CSAPLSGPDTQYF; CDR3 DNA: TGCAGTGCTCCCTTATCGGGGCCAGATACGCAGTATTTT; J gene: TRBJ2-3; V gene: TRBV20-1; clone size: .; D gene: .
CDR3 protein: CASSYVGANVLTF; CDR3 DNA: TGTGCCAGCAGTTACGTTGGGGCCAACGTCCTGACTTTC; J gene: TRBJ2-6; V gene: TRBV6-9; clone size: few; D gene: .
CDR3 protein: CAWSVTSSYNEQFF; CDR3 DNA: TGTGCCTGGAGTGTCACTAGCTCCTACAATGAGCAGTTCTTC; J gene: TRBJ2-1; V gene: TRBV30; clone size: many; D gene: .
CDR3 protein: CASSYSGGQETQYF; CDR3 DNA: TGTGCCAGCAGTTACTCGGGAGGGCAAGAGACCCAGTACTTC; J gene: TRBJ2-5; V gene: TRBV6-5; clone size: many; D gene: TRBD2
CDR3 protein: CASSTAGNGNSPLHF; CDR3 DNA: TGTGCCAGCTCAACCGCGGGGAATGGGAATTCACCCCTCCACTTT; J gene: TRBJ1-6; V gene: TRBV18; clone size: many; D gene: .